This T cell receptor beta chain was found in a study of blood T cell repertoires in COVID-19. In the original analysis: Amplification with reference gene primers provided the estimates of nucleated cell counts. Here immunoSEQ multiplex PCR was the method, and the copy in TCRdb shows in-frame clones only, minus some. Clone size and V and J calls were adopted from that table, with D and trimming inferred from the DNA. The sample has under 150,000 clones, around 89% seen once. Germline loops: CDR1 MDHEN, CDR2 SYDVKM. The germline V and J ends were trimmed by 8 bases and 4 bases, with 14 bases remaining between them. This CDR3 has 13 amino acids.

Sample: peripheral blood. The clonotype originates from a human donor in a cohort sampled during active COVID-19. The chain joins TRBV28 to TRBJ1-1; maybe TRBD1 (5 bases). The CDR3 DNA is TGTGCCAGCTACCCCAGGGCTGGCACTGAAGCTTTCTTT. Its translation: CASYPRAGTEAFF.